The 19 T cell receptor beta chains below come from one sample, sequenced in a study of post-analysis software for immune sequencing data (dated by TCRdb to between 2015 and 2017). What the work shows at the level of the full study, not this receptor alone: Patients showed significantly higher frequencies than controls for roughly five TRBV segments, among them TRBV5-6, TRBV5-1 and TRBV20-1.

The library was prepared using PCR. The listed sequencing device is Illumina HiSeq 2500. To reduce PCR and sequencing biases, unique molecular identifiers were built into the TCR beta cDNA libraries. In TCRdb, the public reads were trimmed at Q25 with fastp and aligned with MiXCR, with productive beta chains retained. When rows share a CDR3 protein, they turn into one entry using the most common DNA and genes. The sample yields around 400,000 distinct CDR3 sequences; more than 30% were counted once. The top ten clonotypes cover 7.6% of the sample. Their antigen targets remain unknown. Input material: blood. These receptors were obtained from a girl aged 2 to 9 with multiple sclerosis.

V and J are TRBV25-1 and TRBJ2-3; maybe TRBD2 (5 bases). The CDR3 spans 15 residues. CDR1 and CDR2 (germline): MGHDK, SYGVNS. V was pared by 1 base and J by 6 bases, with 14 bases between. CDR3: CASSESGEGKDTQYF. The DNA for the CDR3 is TGTGCCAGCAGTGAATCGGGTGAGGGAAAGGATACGCAGTATTTT.

The sample holds a few counts of this clonotype. The chain links TRBV4-3 to TRBJ2-7; 10 bases line up with TRBD2. The CDR3 is 16 residues long. Germline V gene sequence: CDR1 LGHNA, CDR2 YSLEER. After removal of 0 bases from V and 6 bases from J, the junction contained 8 bases not matched to a gene. The CDR3 here is CASSQDRASGSSEQYF. CDR3 bases: TGCGCCAGCAGCCAAGATCGGGCTAGCGGGAGTTCCGAGCAGTACTTC.

The gene calls are TRBV5-6 and TRBJ2-7; 9 nucleotides align to TRBD1. CDR1 and CDR2 from the germline V gene are SGHDT and YYEEEE. Trimming at V came to 0 bases and at J to 5 bases, leaving 15 bases not matched to a gene. This CDR3 has 18 amino acids. The CDR3 here is CASSLGVQRDRVRNEQYF. DNA for the CDR3: TGTGCCAGCAGCTTGGGGGTTCAAAGGGACAGGGTACGCAACGAGCAGTACTTC. Full variable domain (missing parts from reference TRBV5-6 and TRBJ2-7): DAGVTQSPTHLIKTRGQQVTLRCSPKSGHDTVSWYQQALGQGPQFIFQYYEEEERQRGNFPDRFSGHQFPNYSSELNVNALLLGDSALYLCASSLGVQRDRVRNEQYFGPGTRLTVT.

The V call is TRBV6-5, the J call TRBJ2-4; D is unresolved. The end of the DNA fits TRBJ2-7 better, so the J call may be wrong. This CDR3 has 13 residues. Looked up from germline, CDR1 is MNHEY and CDR2 is SVGAGI. CDR3 DNA sequence: TGTGCCAGCAGTCCCCTGCAGGTCGACGAGCAGTACTTC. It translates to CASSPLQVDEQYF.

This clonotype turned up a few times. The rearrangement links TRBV7-9 to TRBJ1-2; 9 bases fit TRBD1. J was trimmed by 5 bases and V by 4 bases; bases with no gene match: 5. Looked up from germline, CDR1 is SEHNR and CDR2 is FQNEAQ (reference sequence). This CDR3 contains 14 residues. The CDR3 is CASSSVGTGYGYTF. The CDR3 region has the DNA TGTGCCAGCAGCTCGGTAGGGACAGGGTATGGCTACACCTTC.

The J gene is TRBJ1-2, the V gene TRBV20-1, with 12 bases lining up with TRBD1. This CDR3 has 13 amino acids. V lost 5 bases to trimming and J lost 8 bases; unmatched junction nucleotides: 6. The germline CDR1 and CDR2 sequences are DFQATT and SNEGSKA (reference sequence). CDR3 DNA: TGCAGTGCTTGGGACAGGGGGCGAAGGGGCTACACCTTC. Protein sequence: CSAWDRGRRGYTF.

The chain combines TRBV5-1 with TRBJ2-7; D is perhaps TRBD2 (5 bases). Germline CDR1 is SGHRS and CDR2 is YFSETQ. The CDR3 has 16 residues. Between the trimmed V and J ends, which lost 0 bases and 1 base, there was a span of 14 bases. The CDR3 spells CASSLVRGSTSYEQYF. CDR3 DNA: TGCGCCAGCAGCTTGGTCCGGGGATCAACTTCCTACGAGCAGTACTTC.

This sequence joins TRBV12-3 or TRBV12-4 and TRBJ1-2; D is uncertain. The CDR3 runs to 16 residues. Trimming took 5 bases from V and 4 from J, leaving 20 bases between them. The CDR3 DNA reads TGTGCCAGCAGTCTGGGAGCAGCCACTGTTCTCTATGGCTACACCTTC. This codes for CASSLGAATVLYGYTF.

The chain employs TRBV20-1 and TRBJ2-7; no clear D gene. Germline V gives CDR1 DFQATT, CDR2 SNEGSKA (reference sequence). Between the trimmed V and J ends, which lost 6 bases and 3 bases, there was a span of 15 bases. The CDR3 runs to 13 residues. This chain's CDR3 is CSARPGSFYEQYF. CDR3 coding DNA: TGCAGTGCCCGCCCGGGCAGTTTCTACGAGCAGTACTTC.

This clonotype was counted between two and nine times. This rearrangement joins TRBV20-1 to TRBJ2-7; maybe TRBD2 (7 bases). Germline V gives CDR1 DFQATT, CDR2 SNEGSKA (reference sequence). Trimming took 1 base from V and 7 from J, leaving 14 bases between them. The CDR3 covers 13 residues. CDR3 residues: CSARVGGHGEQYF. CDR3 coding DNA: TGCAGTGCTAGAGTCGGGGGGCATGGGGAGCAGTACTTC.

Turning to this clonotype: The junction departs from the called germline gene at one end, perhaps through a read error. This chain links TRBV7-9 with TRBJ2-5; maybe TRBD2 (5 bases). The CDR3 extends over 16 amino acids. Germline V gene lookup returns CDR1 SEHNR and CDR2 FQNEAQ (reference sequence). CDR3 in amino acids: CAGSHPAGGPQETQYF. The CDR3 DNA follows: TGTGCCGGCAGCCACCCGGCTGGAGGACCCCAAGAGACCCAGTACTTC. The variable domain in full, completed from reference TRBV7-9 and TRBJ2-5, reads DTGVSQNPRHKITKRGQNVTFRCDPISEHNRLYWYRQTLGQGPEFLTYFQNEAQLEKSRLLSDRFSAERPKGSFSTLEIQRTEQGDSAMYLCAGSHPAGGPQETQYFGPGTRLLVL.

The V call is TRBV7-3, the J call TRBJ1-1; a weak D match, TRBD1 (5 bases). The germline V gene has CDR1 SGHTA and CDR2 FQGTGA. This CDR3 comprises 14 residues. V was clipped by 2 bases and J by 1 base, with 8 bases between them. The CDR3 protein is CASSLGHANTEAFF. Written as DNA, the CDR3 is TGTGCCAGCAGCTTAGGACACGCGAACACTGAAGCTTTCTTT.

The rearrangement uses TRBV20-1 and TRBJ2-4; 9 bases match TRBD1. V gave up 5 bases and J gave up 1 base; unmatched junction bases: 6. CDR1 is DFQATT, CDR2 SNEGSKA, per germline (reference sequence). The CDR3 consists of 15 residues. The CDR3 bases are TGCAGTGCTGACAGGGGGTTTAAGGCCAAAAACATTCAGTACTTC. Translation: CSADRGFKAKNIQYF.

V is TRBV28 and J is TRBJ1-6, with TRBD1 as a possible D gene (5 bases). Germline loops: CDR1 MDHEN, CDR2 SYDVKM. This CDR3 contains 13 residues. Trimming pared 9 bases from V and 5 bases from J, leaving 11 bases between. Here the CDR3 DNA reads TGTGCCAGTCTCAGGGCTAATAATTCACCCCTCCACTTT. Translated: CASLRANNSPLHF.

This clonotype was detected only once. CDR3 residues: CASSPGKREQYF. CDR3 nucleotides: TGTGCCAGCTCACCGGGAAAGCGCGAGCAGTACTTC. The chain joins TRBV18 to TRBJ2-7; the D is unclear. CDR3 size: 12 residues. Germline values: CDR1 KGHSH, CDR2 LQKENI. Trimming cost V 3 bases and J 6 bases, with 9 bases left between them.

This clonotype showed up just a few times. The chain combines TRBV5-1 with TRBJ1-2; no firm D call. Germline CDR1 SGHRS, CDR2 YFSETQ. Trimming removed 4 bases from V and 2 bases from J, with 12 bases in between. This CDR3 is built from 14 residues. The CDR3 nucleotides are TGCGCCAGCAGCCAGGACGGGAAGAACTATGGCTACACCTTC. Residues: CASSQDGKNYGYTF.

This clonotype has only a few counts. The chain couples TRBV20-1 to TRBJ1-2, with D perhaps TRBD1 (5 bases). The CDR3 runs to 16 residues. The germline gives CDR1 DFQATT, CDR2 SNEGSKA (reference sequence). V lost 0 bases to trimming and J lost 8 bases, with 22 bases between them. The CDR3 reads CSARDGGGYRPQGYTF. The CDR3 DNA is TGCAGTGCTAGAGATGGGGGGGGGTACAGGCCCCAGGGCTACACCTTC.

There are a few counts of this clonotype. V is TRBV27 and J is TRBJ2-7, with D possibly being TRBD2 (5 bases). The CDR3 contains 14 residues. V shed 4 bases and J shed 4 bases, with 14 bases lying between them. The germline V gene has CDR1 MNHEY and CDR2 SMNVEV (reference sequence). For the CDR3, the DNA is TGTGCCAGCAGTTCCACCGGGATTGATTACGAGCAGTACTTC. Protein sequence: CASSSTGIDYEQYF.

This clonotype turned up a few times. The V gene is TRBV9, the J gene TRBJ2-3; 8 bases agree with TRBD2. J was trimmed by 0 bases and V by 4 bases; bases with no gene match: 7. Germline V lookup: CDR1 SGDLS, CDR2 YYNGEE. The CDR3 is made up of 16 amino acids. The CDR3, as DNA: TGTGCCAGCAGCCTTACTAGCGGACCTAGCACAGATACGCAGTATTTT. This codes for CASSLTSGPSTDTQYF.